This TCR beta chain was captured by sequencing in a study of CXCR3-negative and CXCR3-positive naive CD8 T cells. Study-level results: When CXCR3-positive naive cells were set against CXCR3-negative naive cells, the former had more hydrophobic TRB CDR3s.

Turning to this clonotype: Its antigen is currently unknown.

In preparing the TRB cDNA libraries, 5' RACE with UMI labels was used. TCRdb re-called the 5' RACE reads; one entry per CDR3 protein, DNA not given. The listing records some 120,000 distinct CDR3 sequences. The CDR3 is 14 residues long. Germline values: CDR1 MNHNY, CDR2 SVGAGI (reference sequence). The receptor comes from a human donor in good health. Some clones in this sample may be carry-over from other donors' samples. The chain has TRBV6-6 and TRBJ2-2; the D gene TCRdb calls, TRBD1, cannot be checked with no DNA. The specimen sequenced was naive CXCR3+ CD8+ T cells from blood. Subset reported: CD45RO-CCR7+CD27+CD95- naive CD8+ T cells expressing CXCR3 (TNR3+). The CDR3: CASSPGTGIGELFF.